Given below is one T cell receptor (beta chain) in context. Antigen unknown. The CDR3 is 17 residues long. Investigators treated the graft tissue so that it released intraepithelial and lamina propria lymphocytes. Generated by immunoSEQ multiplex PCR, the TCRdb table keeps only in-frame clones and is missing some. Here the sample spans about 9,800 clones, just under 80% being singletons. The data derive from a study of graft-versus-host responses after intestinal transplantation. Whole-study context: Induction using anti-thymocyte globulin, followed by tacrolimus and steroids for 2 to 4 years, was given to all recipients.

Overall study results and limits: Allografts carried high graft-versus-host to host-versus-graft clonal ratios in patients having graft-donor T cell macrochimerism.

This sequence was found in a human patient who received an intestinal transplant, so some T cells may come from the graft donor. The chain uses TRBV5-3 and TRBJ2-5, with no clear D. The J call is doubtful: the DNA matches TRBJ2-7 better. TRBV5-3 is an open reading frame whose function is uncertain. This material consisted of ileum tissue, taken approximately 530 days after intestinal transplant. The CDR3 reads CARSSILRASNAYEQYF. In nucleotides, the CDR3 is TGTGCCAGAAGCTCTATCCTCCGGGCCTCAAACGCCTACGAGCAGTACTTC.